These T cell receptor beta chains were read from a single sample in a study of Graves' ophthalmopathy and Graves' hyperthyroidism. TCRdb recomputed calls from the multiplex PCR reads with MiXCR, one row per CDR3 protein. The sample carries hundreds of thousands of distinct CDR3 sequences, about two fifths recorded once. The sample consisted of peripheral blood. The source is an adult man with Graves' ophthalmopathy. CDR3s include the opening cysteine and the closing phenylalanine or tryptophan. The D gene is left open where the match is weak. Only some rows state a clone size, as once, few, many or a class for expanded clones.

>TRBD1|TRBJ2-7|NA|TRBV7-9
TGTGCCAGCAGCTTGGCCGCGGGACAGGGGTACGAGCAGTACTTC
CASSLAAGQGYEQYF
>NA|TRBJ2-5|many|TRBV25-1
TGTGCCAGCAGTGAAACGTCTAAACAAGAGACCCAGTACTTC
CASSETSKQETQYF
>NA|TRBJ1-1|NA|TRBV9
TGTGCCAGCAGCGGGAGGATCGAGGGAGTGCTCACTGAAGCTTTCTTT
CASSGRIEGVLTEAFF
>NA|TRBJ2-2|NA|TRBV4-1
TGCGCCAGCAGCCGCGGATTAGCCGTGAACACCGGGGAGCTGTTTTTT
CASSRGLAVNTGELFF
>NA|TRBJ2-6|NA|TRBV5-1
TGCGCCAGCGGAATGACAGGAGACTCTGGGGCCAACGTCCTGACTTTC
CASGMTGDSGANVLTF
>TRBD1|TRBJ1-5|NA|TRBV10-3
TGTGCCAGCTCACCAGATTTCCGGGACAGTCCCCAGCATTTT
CASSPDFRDSPQHF
>TRBD1|TRBJ1-5|many|TRBV19
TGTGCCAGTAGTATGAACAGGGGTGAAAGTCAGCCCCAGCATTTT
CASSMNRGESQPQHF
>NA|TRBJ1-1|NA|TRBV12-3/TRBV12-4
TGTGCCAGCAGTTTAAGAGGGATCAGTAACACTGAAGCTTTCTTT
CASSLRGISNTEAFF
>TRBD1|TRBJ2-3|NA|TRBV7-2
TGTGCCAGCAGCTTACGCGGACAGGGGGTTGTAGATACGCAGTATTTT
CASSLRGQGVVDTQYF
>TRBD1|TRBJ2-7|NA|TRBV29-1
TGCAGCTACGGGACAGGGGGCGCTTACGAGCAGTACTTC
CSYGTGGAYEQYF